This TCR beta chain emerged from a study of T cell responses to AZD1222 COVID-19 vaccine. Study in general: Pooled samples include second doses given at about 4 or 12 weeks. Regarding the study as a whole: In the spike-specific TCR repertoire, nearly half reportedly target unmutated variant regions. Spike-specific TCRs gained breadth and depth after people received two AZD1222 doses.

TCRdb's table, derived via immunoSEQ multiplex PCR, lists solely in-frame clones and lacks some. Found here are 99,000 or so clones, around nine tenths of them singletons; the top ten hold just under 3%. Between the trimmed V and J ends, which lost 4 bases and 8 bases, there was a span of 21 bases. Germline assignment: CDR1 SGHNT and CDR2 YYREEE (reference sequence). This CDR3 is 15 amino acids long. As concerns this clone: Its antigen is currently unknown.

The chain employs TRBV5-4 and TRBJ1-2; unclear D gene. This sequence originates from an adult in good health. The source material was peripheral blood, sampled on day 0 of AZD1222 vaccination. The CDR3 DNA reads TGTGCCAGCAGCCTGGAATTCCTACCTGCTGAGGGCTACACCTTC. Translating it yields CASSLEFLPAEGYTF.